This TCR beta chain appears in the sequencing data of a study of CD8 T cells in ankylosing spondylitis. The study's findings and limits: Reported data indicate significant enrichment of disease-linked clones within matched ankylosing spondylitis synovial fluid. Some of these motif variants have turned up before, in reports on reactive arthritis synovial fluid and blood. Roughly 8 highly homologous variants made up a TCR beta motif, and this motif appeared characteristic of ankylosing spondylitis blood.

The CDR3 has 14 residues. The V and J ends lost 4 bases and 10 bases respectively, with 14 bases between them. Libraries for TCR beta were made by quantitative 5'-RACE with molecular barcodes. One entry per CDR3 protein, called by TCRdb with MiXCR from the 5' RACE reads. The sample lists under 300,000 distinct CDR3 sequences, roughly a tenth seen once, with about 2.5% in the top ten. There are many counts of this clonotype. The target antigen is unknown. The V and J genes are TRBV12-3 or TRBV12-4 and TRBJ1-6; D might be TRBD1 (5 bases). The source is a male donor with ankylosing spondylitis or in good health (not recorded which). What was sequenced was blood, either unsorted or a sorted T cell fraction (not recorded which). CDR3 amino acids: CASSSADNFSPLHF. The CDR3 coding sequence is TGTGCCAGCAGTTCCGCGGACAATTTCTCACCCCTCCACTTT.